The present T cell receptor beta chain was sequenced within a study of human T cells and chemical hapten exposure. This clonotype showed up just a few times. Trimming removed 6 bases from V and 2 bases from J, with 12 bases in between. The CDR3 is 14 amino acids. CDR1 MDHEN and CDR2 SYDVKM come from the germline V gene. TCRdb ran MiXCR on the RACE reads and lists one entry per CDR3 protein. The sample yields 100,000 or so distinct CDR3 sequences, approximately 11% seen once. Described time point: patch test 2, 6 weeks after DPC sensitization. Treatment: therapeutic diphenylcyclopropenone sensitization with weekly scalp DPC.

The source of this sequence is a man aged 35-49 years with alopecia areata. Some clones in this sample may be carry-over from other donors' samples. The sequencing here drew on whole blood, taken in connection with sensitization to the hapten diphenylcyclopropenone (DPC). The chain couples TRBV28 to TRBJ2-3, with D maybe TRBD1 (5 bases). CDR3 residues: CASRSLGATDTQYF. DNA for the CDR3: TGTGCCAGCAGAAGTCTAGGGGCCACAGATACGCAGTATTTT.